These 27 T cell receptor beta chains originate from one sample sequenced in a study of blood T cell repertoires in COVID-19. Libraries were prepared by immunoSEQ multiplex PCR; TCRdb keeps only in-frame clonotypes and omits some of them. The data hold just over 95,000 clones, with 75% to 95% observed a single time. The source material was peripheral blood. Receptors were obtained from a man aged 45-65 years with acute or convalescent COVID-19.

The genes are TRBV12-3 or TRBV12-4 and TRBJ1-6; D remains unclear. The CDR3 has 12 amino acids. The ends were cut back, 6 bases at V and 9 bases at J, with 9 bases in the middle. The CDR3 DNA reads TGTGCCAGCAGGGAAGGGAGTTCACCCCTCCACTTT. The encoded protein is CASREGSSPLHF.

CDR3 loop: CASSLGQPAEKLFF. CDR3 DNA sequence: TGTGCCAGCAGTTTGGGACAGCCCGCCGAAAAACTGTTTTTT. This sequence joins TRBV27 and TRBJ1-4; 7 nucleotides match TRBD1. Looked up from germline, CDR1 is MNHEY and CDR2 is SMNVEV (reference sequence). CDR3 size: 14 residues. J was trimmed by 8 bases and V by 3 bases; bases with no gene match: 6.

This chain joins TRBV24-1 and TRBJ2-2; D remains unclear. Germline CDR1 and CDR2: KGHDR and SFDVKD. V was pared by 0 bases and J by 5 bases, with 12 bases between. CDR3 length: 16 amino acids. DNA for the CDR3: TGTGCCACCAGTGATTTGTGGAGCGCAGAGACCGGGGAGCTGTTTTTT. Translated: CATSDLWSAETGELFF.

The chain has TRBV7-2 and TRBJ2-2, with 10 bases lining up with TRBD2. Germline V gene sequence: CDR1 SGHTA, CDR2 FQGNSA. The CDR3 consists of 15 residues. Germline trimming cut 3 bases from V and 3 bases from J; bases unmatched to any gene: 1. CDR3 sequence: CASSLSGRDTGELFF. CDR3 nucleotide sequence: TGTGCCAGCAGCTTGAGCGGGAGGGACACCGGGGAGCTGTTTTTT.

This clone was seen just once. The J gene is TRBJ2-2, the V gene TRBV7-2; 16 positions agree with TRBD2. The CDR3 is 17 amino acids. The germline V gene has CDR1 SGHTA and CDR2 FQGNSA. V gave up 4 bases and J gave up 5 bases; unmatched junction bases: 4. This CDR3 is CASSSPGLAGGTGELFF. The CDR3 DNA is TGTGCCAGCAGCTCACCGGGACTAGCGGGAGGGACCGGGGAGCTGTTTTTT.

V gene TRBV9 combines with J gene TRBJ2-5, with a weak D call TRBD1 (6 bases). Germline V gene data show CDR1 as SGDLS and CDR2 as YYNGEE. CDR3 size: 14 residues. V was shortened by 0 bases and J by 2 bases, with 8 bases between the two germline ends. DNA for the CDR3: TGTGCCAGCAGCGTAGGGACAGTTCAAGAGACCCAGTACTTC. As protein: CASSVGTVQETQYF.

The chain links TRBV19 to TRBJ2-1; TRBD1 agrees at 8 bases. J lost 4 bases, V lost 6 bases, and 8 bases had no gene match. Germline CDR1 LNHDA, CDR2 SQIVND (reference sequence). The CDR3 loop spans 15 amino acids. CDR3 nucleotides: TGTGCCAGTAGCATCGGGACAGGAGGTTACAATGAGCAGTTCTTC. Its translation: CASSIGTGGYNEQFF.

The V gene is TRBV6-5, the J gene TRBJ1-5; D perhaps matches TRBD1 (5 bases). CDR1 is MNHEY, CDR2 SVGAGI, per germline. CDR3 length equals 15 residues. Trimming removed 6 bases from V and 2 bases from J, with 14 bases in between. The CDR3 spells CASRTAGGGNQPQHF. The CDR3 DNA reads TGTGCCAGCAGGACCGCCGGGGGGGGCAATCAGCCCCAGCATTTT.

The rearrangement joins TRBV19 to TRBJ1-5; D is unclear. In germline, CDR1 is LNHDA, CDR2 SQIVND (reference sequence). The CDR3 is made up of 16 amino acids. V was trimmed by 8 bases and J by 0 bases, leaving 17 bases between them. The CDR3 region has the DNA TGTGCCAGTCTATTGTCTGGGGAGAATAGCAATCAGCCCCAGCATTTT. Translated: CASLLSGENSNQPQHF.

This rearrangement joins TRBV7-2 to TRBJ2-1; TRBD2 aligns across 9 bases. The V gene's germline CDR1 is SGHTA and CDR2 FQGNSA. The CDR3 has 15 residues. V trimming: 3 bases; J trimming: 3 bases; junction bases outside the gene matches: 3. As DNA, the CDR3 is TGTGCCAGCAGCTTTTCTAGCGGGGACTACAATGAGCAGTTCTTC. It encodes CASSFSSGDYNEQFF.

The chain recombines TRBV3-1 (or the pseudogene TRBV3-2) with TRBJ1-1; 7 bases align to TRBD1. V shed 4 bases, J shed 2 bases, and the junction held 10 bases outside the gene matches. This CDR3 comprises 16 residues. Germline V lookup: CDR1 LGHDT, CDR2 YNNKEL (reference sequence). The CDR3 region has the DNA TGTGCCAGCAGCCGAGAGAAGGGACAGTCTAACACTGAAGCTTTCTTT. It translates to CASSREKGQSNTEAFF.

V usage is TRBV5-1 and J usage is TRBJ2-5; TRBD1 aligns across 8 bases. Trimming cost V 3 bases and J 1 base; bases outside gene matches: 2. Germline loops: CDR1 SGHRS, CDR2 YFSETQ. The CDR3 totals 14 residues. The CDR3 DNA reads TGCGCCAGCAGCTCCGGACAGGGCCAAGAGACCCAGTACTTC. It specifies CASSSGQGQETQYF.

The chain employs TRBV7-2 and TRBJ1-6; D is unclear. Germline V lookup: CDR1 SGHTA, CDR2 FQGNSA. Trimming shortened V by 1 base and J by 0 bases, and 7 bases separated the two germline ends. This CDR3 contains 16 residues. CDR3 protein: CASSLDRGSYNSPLHF. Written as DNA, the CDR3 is TGTGCCAGCAGCTTAGATAGAGGCTCCTATAATTCACCCCTCCACTTT.

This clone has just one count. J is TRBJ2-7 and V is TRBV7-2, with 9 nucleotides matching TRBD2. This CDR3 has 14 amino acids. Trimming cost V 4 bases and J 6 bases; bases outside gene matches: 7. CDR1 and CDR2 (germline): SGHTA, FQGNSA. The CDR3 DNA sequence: TGTGCCAGCAGCTCTAGCGGGATTGCCCTCGAGCAGTACTTC. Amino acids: CASSSSGIALEQYF. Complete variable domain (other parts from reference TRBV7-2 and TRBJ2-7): GAGVSQSPSNKVTEKGKDVELRCDPISGHTALYWYRQSLGQGLEFLIYFQGNSAPDKSGLPSDRFSAERTGGSVSTLTIQRTQQEDSAVYLCASSSSGIALEQYFGPGTRLTVT.

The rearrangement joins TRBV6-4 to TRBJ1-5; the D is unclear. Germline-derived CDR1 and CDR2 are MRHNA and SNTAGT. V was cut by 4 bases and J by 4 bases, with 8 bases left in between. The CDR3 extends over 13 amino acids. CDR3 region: CASSVAANQPQHF. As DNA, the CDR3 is TGTGCCAGCAGTGTTGCAGCGAATCAGCCCCAGCATTTT.

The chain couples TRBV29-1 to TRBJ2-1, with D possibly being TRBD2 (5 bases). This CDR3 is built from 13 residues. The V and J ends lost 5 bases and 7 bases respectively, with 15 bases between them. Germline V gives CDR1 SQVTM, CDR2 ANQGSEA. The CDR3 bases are TGCAGCGTTACCTCCTCTGGGAGTAATGAGCAGTTCTTC. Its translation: CSVTSSGSNEQFF.

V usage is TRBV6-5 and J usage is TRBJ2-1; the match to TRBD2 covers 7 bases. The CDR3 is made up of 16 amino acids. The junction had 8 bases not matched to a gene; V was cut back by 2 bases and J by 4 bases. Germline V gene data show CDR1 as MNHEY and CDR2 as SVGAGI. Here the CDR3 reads CASSYMAGVPYNEQFF. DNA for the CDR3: TGTGCCAGCAGTTACATGGCGGGGGTACCGTACAATGAGCAGTTCTTC.

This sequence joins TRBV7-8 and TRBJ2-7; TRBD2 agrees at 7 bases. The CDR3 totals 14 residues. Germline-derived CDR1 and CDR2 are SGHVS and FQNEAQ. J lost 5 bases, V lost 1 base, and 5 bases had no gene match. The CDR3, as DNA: TGTGCCAGCAGCTTAGAGACTAGCACGGACGAGCAGTACTTC. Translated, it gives CASSLETSTDEQYF.

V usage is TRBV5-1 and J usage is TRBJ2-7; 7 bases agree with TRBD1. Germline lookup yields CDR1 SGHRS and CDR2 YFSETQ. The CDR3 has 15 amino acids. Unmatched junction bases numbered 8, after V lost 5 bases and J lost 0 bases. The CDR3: CASRQGQANSYEQYF. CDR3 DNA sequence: TGCGCCAGCAGACAGGGGCAGGCCAACTCCTACGAGCAGTACTTC.

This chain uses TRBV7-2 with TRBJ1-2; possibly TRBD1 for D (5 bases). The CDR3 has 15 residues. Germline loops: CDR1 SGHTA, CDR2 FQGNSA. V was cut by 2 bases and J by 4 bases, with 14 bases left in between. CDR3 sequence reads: CASSLSRGESYGYTF. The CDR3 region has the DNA TGTGCCAGCAGCTTATCCCGGGGGGAGTCCTATGGCTACACCTTC.

CDR3 residues: CASSETRDSPLHF. CDR3 sequence (DNA): TGTGCCAGCAGTGAAACGCGGGATTCACCCCTCCACTTT. The chain links TRBV2 to TRBJ1-6; D unresolved. CDR3 size: 13 residues. The V gene lost 2 bases and the J gene lost 8 bases, with 7 bases spanning the gap. The V gene's germline CDR1 is SNHLY and CDR2 FYNNEI.

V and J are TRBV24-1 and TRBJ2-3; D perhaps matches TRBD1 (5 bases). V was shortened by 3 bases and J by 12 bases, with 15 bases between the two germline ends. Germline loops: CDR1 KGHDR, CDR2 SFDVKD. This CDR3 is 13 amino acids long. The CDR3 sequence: CATSDGGAGKQYF. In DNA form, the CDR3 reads TGTGCCACCAGTGATGGTGGGGCAGGGAAACAGTATTTT.

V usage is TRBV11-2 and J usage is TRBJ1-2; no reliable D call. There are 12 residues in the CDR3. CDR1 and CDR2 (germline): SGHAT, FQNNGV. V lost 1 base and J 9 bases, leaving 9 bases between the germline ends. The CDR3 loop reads CASSLVPGSYTF. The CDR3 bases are TGTGCCAGCAGCTTAGTTCCGGGTAGCTACACCTTC.

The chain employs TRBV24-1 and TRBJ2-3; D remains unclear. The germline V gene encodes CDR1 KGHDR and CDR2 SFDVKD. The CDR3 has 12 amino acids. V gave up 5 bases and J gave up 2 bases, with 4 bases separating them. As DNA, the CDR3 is TGTGCCACCAGTGGGCACACAGATACGCAGTATTTT. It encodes CATSGHTDTQYF.

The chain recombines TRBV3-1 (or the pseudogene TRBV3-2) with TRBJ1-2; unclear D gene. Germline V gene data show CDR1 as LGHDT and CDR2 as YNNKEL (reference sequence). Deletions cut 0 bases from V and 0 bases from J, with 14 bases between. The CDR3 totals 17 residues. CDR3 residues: CASSQDIGRGPNYGYTF. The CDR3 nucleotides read TGTGCCAGCAGCCAAGATATCGGGCGCGGGCCTAACTATGGCTACACCTTC.

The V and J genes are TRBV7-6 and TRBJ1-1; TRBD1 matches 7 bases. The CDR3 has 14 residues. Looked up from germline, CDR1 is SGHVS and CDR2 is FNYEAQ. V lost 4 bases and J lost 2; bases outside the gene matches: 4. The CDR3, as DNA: TGTGCCAGCAGCTCGACAGGGATAAACACTGAAGCTTTCTTT. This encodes CASSSTGINTEAFF.

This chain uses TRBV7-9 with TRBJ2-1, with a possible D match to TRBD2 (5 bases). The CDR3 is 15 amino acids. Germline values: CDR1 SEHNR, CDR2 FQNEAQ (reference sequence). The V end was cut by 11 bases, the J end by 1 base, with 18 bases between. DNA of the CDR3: TGTGCCCTCAAGGGCGGGTCCGGTTCCTACAATGAGCAGTTCTTC. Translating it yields CALKGGSGSYNEQFF. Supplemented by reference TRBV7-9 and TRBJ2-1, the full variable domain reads DTGVSQNPRHKITKRGQNVTFRCDPISEHNRLYWYRQTLGQGPEFLTYFQNEAQLEKSRLLSDRFSAERPKGSFSTLEIQRTEQGDSAMYLCALKGGSGSYNEQFFGPGTRLTVL.